This record looks at one TCR beta chain sequence and its context. Its antigen is undetermined. V dropped 0 bases and J dropped 3 bases, with 7 bases sitting between them. Germline V lookup: CDR1 SGHRS, CDR2 YFSETQ. The CDR3 covers 13 residues. The data belong to a study of T cell responses to AZD1222 COVID-19 vaccine. Findings and caveats of the study: Spike-specific TCR breadth and depth went up after people got two AZD1222 doses. The study sampled repertoires only after the peak T cell response. Dominant at 160-218 and 743-854, vaccine-associated CD4 TCRs also spanned spike. Donors, mostly white British, included more females; clonal diversity was possibly underestimated.

Here immunoSEQ multiplex PCR was the method, and the copy in TCRdb shows in-frame clones only, minus some. The repertoire holds around 140,000 clones, more than 85% seen once, with roughly 5.4% in the top ten. This receptor was taken from an adult in good health. The rearrangement joins TRBV5-1 to TRBJ2-7; the D is unclear. The input for sequencing was peripheral blood, taken on day 0 of AZD1222 vaccination. CDR3 region: CASSLGSYYEQYF. CDR3 coding DNA: TGCGCCAGCAGCTTGGGCAGTTACTACGAGCAGTACTTC.